This T cell receptor (beta chain) was recorded in a study of identical twins. The CDR3 loop spans 19 amino acids. Germline V gene lookup returns CDR1 SGHNT and CDR2 YYREEE (reference sequence). The junction had 18 bases not matched to a gene; V was cut back by 3 bases and J by 0 bases. A remark on this clonotype: Its target is not known.

Findings and caveats of the study: With monozygotic twins, out-of-frame TCR alpha sharing exceeded what models estimated. Whereas memory repertoires showed no such difference, abundant cord blood beta clonotypes carried fewer insertions.

Each CDR3 protein gets one entry after TCRdb re-called the 5' RACE reads with MiXCR. Of roughly 230,000 distinct CDR3 sequences listed, roughly 8.7% are singletons. These data were also filed under a second study, of yellow fever vaccine responses in identical twins.

Sequencing input: CD8+ T cells sorted from blood. The chain recombines TRBV5-4 with TRBJ2-7, with 7 bases aligning to TRBD2. The receptor's source is a woman between 18 and 30 years old in good health. The CDR3 DNA reads as TGTGCCAGCAGCTGCGCCTGCCTACTAGCGCGGTTAAGCTCCTACGAGCAGTACTTC. Translating gives CASSCACLLARLSSYEQYF.